This passage covers 2 T cell receptor beta chains from one sample sequenced in a study of CD4 T cells in relation to SARS-CoV-2 and coronaviruses. What these receptors recognize is not known. Before the COVID-19 pandemic, during about 2010-2018, CD4+ T cells were taken from unexposed donors. After ten to eleven days of culture, CD4+ T cells were isolated. Measured with immunoSEQ multiplex PCR; TCRdb has only the in-frame clones, and not every one. The sample contains 20,000 to 25,000 clones, roughly 69% of which appear only once. Sequencing input: CD4+ T cells from PBMCs, cultured in vitro. The receptors were gathered from a human donor in good health.

CDR3 nucleotides: TGTGCCAGCAGACGACAGGGGGAAGAGACCCAGTACTTC. Protein sequence: CASRRQGEETQYF. The chain uses TRBV14 and TRBJ2-5, with 9 positions matching TRBD1. The V gene end was trimmed by 6 bases and the J gene end by 3 bases; junction bases not matched to a gene: 2. The germline CDR1 and CDR2 sequences are SGHDN and FVKESK. CDR3 size: 13 residues.

The sample holds a few counts of this clone. The CDR3 nucleotides read TGTGCCAGCAGAGGGATTAGCGGGAGGGCCCACGAGCAGTACTTC. This encodes CASRGISGRAHEQYF. V gene TRBV11-2 combines with J gene TRBJ2-7; 11 bases are shared with TRBD2. The length of the CDR3 is 15 residues. Losses at the gene ends were 6 bases for V and 5 bases for J; bases not matched to a gene: 9. Per germline, CDR1 SGHAT and CDR2 FQNNGV.